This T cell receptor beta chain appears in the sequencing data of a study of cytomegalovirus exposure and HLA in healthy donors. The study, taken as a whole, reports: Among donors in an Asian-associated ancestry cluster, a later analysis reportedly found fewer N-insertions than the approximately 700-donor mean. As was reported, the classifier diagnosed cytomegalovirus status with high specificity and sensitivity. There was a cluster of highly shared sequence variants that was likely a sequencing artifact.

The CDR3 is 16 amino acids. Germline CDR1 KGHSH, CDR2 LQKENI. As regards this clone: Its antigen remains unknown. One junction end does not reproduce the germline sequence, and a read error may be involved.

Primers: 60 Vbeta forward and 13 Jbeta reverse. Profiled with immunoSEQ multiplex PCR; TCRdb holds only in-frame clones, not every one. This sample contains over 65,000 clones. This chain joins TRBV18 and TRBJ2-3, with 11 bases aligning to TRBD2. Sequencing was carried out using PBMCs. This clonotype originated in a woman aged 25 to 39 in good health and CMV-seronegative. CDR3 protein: CASSSGLAGTTDKQYF. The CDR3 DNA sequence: TGTGCCAGCTCATCCGGACTAGCGGGTACCACAGATAAGCAGTATTTT.